This TCR beta chain emerged from a study of vaccination and CD4 T cells after COVID-19. Study as a whole: Post-diagnosis, post-COVID samples were collected after a median 101 days, ranging 35 to 161.

Oncomine TCR Beta short-read sequencing was applied to DNA from cultured CD4+ T cells. TCRdb re-called the PCR reads through MiXCR, storing one row per CDR3 protein. The sample shows around 23,000 distinct CDR3 sequences, 35% to 55% of them seen only once. Time point of the sample: late sampling 161 to 241 days after vaccination in a few convalescent patients. Treatment denoted: approximately 9-day PBMC culture with coronavirus spike peptide pools or control peptides (ViraFEST assay). Upon completion of 9 to 10 days of culture, CD4+ T cells were isolated via negative selection. Regarding this clonotype: As yet, its antigen is unknown.

The V gene's germline CDR1 is ENHRY and CDR2 SYGVKD. CDR3 size: 14 residues. V shed 6 bases, J shed 5 bases, and the junction held 6 bases outside the gene matches. The sequence derives from a human donor who had recovered from COVID-19. The sequencing used CD4+ T cells from blood, cultured in vitro, collected about 7 months after SARS-CoV-2 vaccination. The chain couples TRBV10-3 to TRBJ2-5; 10 nucleotides agree with TRBD2. The CDR3 DNA is TGTGCCATCAGACAAGCGGGAGGGGAGGAGACCCAGTACTTC. This sequence encodes CAIRQAGGEETQYF.